This T cell receptor beta chain was identified during a study of CD8+CD57+ T cells in acquired aplastic anemia. General study findings and limits: Both patients and controls carried the same twenty-nine CD8+ CDR3 sequences.

As for this clonotype: Its cognate antigen is unknown. One junction end disagrees with the germline gene, perhaps due to a read error.

Sequencing involved patients with CD8+CD57+ cell expansion previously shown by flow cytometry. Severe acquired aplastic anemia was present in all patients. Genomic DNA provided the template from which TCR beta VDJ and CDR3 profiles were obtained. TCRdb processed the reads anew with MiXCR; each CDR3 protein has one entry. The sample contains 150,000 to 200,000 distinct CDR3 sequences, around 60% of which appear only once. The CDR3 is 15 amino acids. Germline V gene data show CDR1 as SSHAT and CDR2 as FNYEAQ (reference sequence). The chain carries TRBV7-7 and TRBJ1-2, with TRBD1 identical over 8 bases. What was sequenced was sorted CD4+, CD8+, or CD8+CD57+ T cells (not recorded which) from PBMCs. The TCR sequence derives from a human donor with aplastic anemia. This CDR3 reads CASTRRQGTNYGYTF. In DNA, the CDR3 is TGTGCTAGCACCCGTCGACAGGGGACCAACTATGGCTACACCTTC.